This passage covers 30 T cell receptor beta chains from one sample sequenced in a study of regulatory and conventional T cells in RAG deficiency. Generated by immunoSEQ multiplex PCR, the TCRdb table keeps only in-frame clones and is missing some. The data show some 35,000 clones, 75% to 80% seen once. Genomic DNA came from blood conventional CD4+ T cells gated CD25-low CD127-high. These same data were also listed under a study on regulatory T cells. That paper adds: The PCR used 52 TRBV and 13 TRBJ primers.

Input material: CD4+ effector T cells sorted from blood. The source of these receptors is a human donor in good health.

CDR3 nucleotide sequence: TGTGCCAGCAGTCGACAGACAGGGTGGGGCACAGATACGCAGTATTTT. It encodes CASSRQTGWGTDTQYF. This chain uses TRBV7-9 with TRBJ2-3; 7 bases align to TRBD1. The V segment lost 6 bases and the J segment 1 base; nucleotides outside the gene matches: 10. Germline CDR1 is SEHNR and CDR2 is FQNEAQ (reference sequence). CDR3 length: 16 amino acids.

The rearrangement links TRBV25-1 to TRBJ2-5; D is undetermined. Trimming took 8 bases from V and 5 from J, leaving 21 bases between them. Germline V gene sequence: CDR1 MGHDK, CDR2 SYGVNS. The CDR3 runs to 15 residues. The chain's CDR3 is CASASNSERRETQYF. The CDR3 region has the DNA TGTGCCAGCGCTTCTAACAGTGAGCGCAGGGAGACCCAGTACTTC.

This clone was observed a single time. The genes are TRBV11-2 and TRBJ2-1; D gene uncertain. V dropped 5 bases and J dropped 0 bases, with 8 bases sitting between them. Germline CDR1 SGHAT, CDR2 FQNNGV. The CDR3 loop spans 14 amino acids. In nucleotides, the CDR3 is TGTGCCAGCAGCCTTGGACCCTCCTACAATGAGCAGTTCTTC. Amino acid sequence: CASSLGPSYNEQFF. Variable domain in full (rest from reference TRBV11-2 and TRBJ2-1): EAGVAQSPRYKIIEKRQSVAFWCNPISGHATLYWYQQILGQGPKLLIQFQNNGVVDDSQLPKDRFSAERLKGVDSTLKIQPAKLEDSAVYLCASSLGPSYNEQFFGPGTRLTVL.

The rearrangement joins TRBV9 to TRBJ2-3; D not resolved. Germline V lookup: CDR1 SGDLS, CDR2 YYNGEE. V lost 4 bases to trimming and J lost 5 bases, with 11 bases between them. The CDR3 totals 13 residues. Written as DNA, the CDR3 is TGTGCCAGCAGCTCACACCTTGGAGATACGCAGTATTTT. Residues: CASSSHLGDTQYF. Complete variable domain (other parts from reference TRBV9 and TRBJ2-3): DSGVTQTPKHLITATGQRVTLRCSPRSGDLSVYWYQQSLDQGLQFLIQYYNGEERAKGNILERFSAQQFPDLHSELNLSSLELGDSALYFCASSSHLGDTQYFGPGTRLTVL.

The genes are TRBV5-4 and TRBJ2-3; D call uncertain. V was cut by 0 bases and J by 2 bases, with 7 bases left in between. Germline-derived CDR1 and CDR2 are SGHNT and YYREEE (reference sequence). The CDR3 consists of 14 residues. The CDR3 protein is CASSLDPATDTQYF. The CDR3 coding sequence is TGTGCCAGCAGCTTGGATCCGGCCACAGATACGCAGTATTTT.

About this clone itself: At the DNA level, this CDR3 is encoded by other sequences in the same sample as well. The chain couples TRBV11-3 to TRBJ1-1; D unresolved. In germline, CDR1 is SGHNT, CDR2 YENEEA. V was pared by 5 bases and J by 4 bases, with 5 bases between. This CDR3 has 11 residues. CDR3 coding DNA: TGTGCCAGCAGCGCGTTCACTGAAGCTTTCTTT. Amino acid sequence: CASSAFTEAFF.

This clone was seen a handful of times. The gene calls are TRBV7-9 and TRBJ2-7; unclear D gene. V was pared by 5 bases and J by 2 bases, with 13 bases between. The CDR3 has 14 residues. The V gene's germline CDR1 is SEHNR and CDR2 FQNEAQ (reference sequence). In DNA form, the CDR3 reads TGTGCCAGCAGCGAGGCAGGTCCAGCCTACGAGCAGTACTTC. Translation: CASSEAGPAYEQYF. Filled out from reference TRBV7-9 and TRBJ2-7, the complete variable domain reads DTGVSQNPRHKITKRGQNVTFRCDPISEHNRLYWYRQTLGQGPEFLTYFQNEAQLEKSRLLSDRFSAERPKGSFSTLEIQRTEQGDSAMYLCASSEAGPAYEQYFGPGTRLTVT.

The V call is TRBV5-4, the J call TRBJ1-1; weak D call: TRBD1 (6 bases). Germline loops: CDR1 SGHNT, CDR2 YYREEE (reference sequence). Trimming removed 4 bases at V and 11 bases at J, with 15 bases between. The CDR3 sequence is 12 residues long. The CDR3 DNA sequence: TGTGCCAGCAGCCGGGGGGCCGAGGATGCTTTCTTT. Translating gives CASSRGAEDAFF.

The chain is built from TRBV19 and TRBJ2-7; 9 nucleotides match TRBD1. Germline V gene data show CDR1 as LNHDA and CDR2 as SQIVND (reference sequence). V shed 5 bases and J 2 bases; nucleotides not matched to a gene: 4. The CDR3 extends over 14 amino acids. CDR3 DNA: TGTGCCAGTAGTCCTAGGACAGGGGCCTACGAGCAGTACTTC. It specifies CASSPRTGAYEQYF.

The rearrangement uses TRBV18 and TRBJ2-5, with TRBD2 matching over 10 bases. The CDR3 has 16 residues. V lost 3 bases to trimming and J lost 1 base; unmatched junction nucleotides: 5. From germline, CDR1 is KGHSH and CDR2 LQKENI. CDR3 nucleotide sequence: TGTGCCAGCTCACCTCTAGCGGGGGACCTCCAAGAGACCCAGTACTTC. It specifies CASSPLAGDLQETQYF.

V is TRBV5-6 and J is TRBJ2-7, with a tentative D call TRBD2 (6 bases). Germline CDR1 SGHDT, CDR2 YYEEEE. Trimming removed 2 bases from V and 4 bases from J, with 16 bases in between. The CDR3 loop spans 15 amino acids. Here the CDR3 reads CASSFWDLRTYEQYF. The CDR3 DNA sequence: TGTGCCAGCAGCTTTTGGGACTTAAGAACATACGAGCAGTACTTC.

The chain links TRBV27 to TRBJ1-6; 7 positions match TRBD1. This CDR3 contains 15 residues. Germline values: CDR1 MNHEY, CDR2 SMNVEV (reference sequence). The V segment lost 4 bases and the J segment 7 bases; nucleotides outside the gene matches: 7. The CDR3 region has the DNA TGTGCCAGCAGTTCGATACAGGGGTCAAATTCACCCCTCCACTTT. This codes for CASSSIQGSNSPLHF.

The CDR3 nucleotides read TGTGCCAGCAGTCGCCACGCCTCGGTAGTTAATGAAAAACTGTTTTTT. Encoded protein: CASSRHASVVNEKLFF. The V gene is TRBV28, the J gene TRBJ1-4; D is ambiguous. The V gene's germline CDR1 is MDHEN and CDR2 SYDVKM. The V and J ends lost 5 bases and 4 bases respectively, with 17 bases between them. This CDR3 has 16 residues.

The CDR3 protein is CASKGIGFAIVPLHF. The CDR3 region has the DNA TGTGCCAGCAAGGGAATAGGATTTGCCATTGTACCCCTCCACTTT. V gene TRBV2 combines with J gene TRBJ1-6; D call uncertain. Deletions cut 7 bases from V and 12 bases from J, with 22 bases between. The CDR3 totals 15 residues. Germline CDR1 SNHLY, CDR2 FYNNEI. The full variable domain, its missing parts supplied by reference TRBV2 and TRBJ1-6, is EPEVTQTPSHQVTQMGQEVILRCVPISNHLYFYWYRQILGQKVEFLVSFYNNEISEKSEIFDDQFSVERPDGSNFTLKIRSTKLEDSAMYFCASKGIGFAIVPLHFGNGTRLTVT.

This sequence joins TRBV18 and TRBJ1-5; D gene unclear. CDR3 length: 13 amino acids. Germline V lookup: CDR1 KGHSH, CDR2 LQKENI. Deletions cut 5 bases from V and 4 bases from J, with 9 bases between. The CDR3 loop is CASSSAMNQPQHF. The CDR3 DNA reads TGTGCCAGCTCATCGGCGATGAATCAGCCCCAGCATTTT.

The rearrangement uses TRBV4-1 and TRBJ1-5; no firm D call. The CDR3 has 16 residues. Germline V gene lookup returns CDR1 MGHRA and CDR2 YSYEKL. The V gene lost 3 bases and the J gene lost 6 bases, with 18 bases spanning the gap. In DNA, the CDR3 is TGCGCCAGCAGCCAGATAACCCGGGGAGGCATTCAGCCCCAGCATTTT. Translation gives CASSQITRGGIQPQHF.

CDR3 coding DNA: TGTGCCAGCAGCCACAAAACGGACAAGCGTCCCTACGAGCAGTACTTC. Its translation is CASSHKTDKRPYEQYF. The chain has TRBV4-2 and TRBJ2-7, with D possibly being TRBD1 (5 bases). V shed 3 bases and J shed 2 bases, with 17 bases lying between them. CDR1 and CDR2 from the germline V gene are LGHNA and YNFKEQ. The CDR3 sequence is 16 residues long.

As for this clone: Distinct nucleotide sequences in the sample also encode this CDR3. V usage is TRBV7-9 and J usage is TRBJ2-7, with no clear D. The CDR3 is made up of 13 amino acids. V lost 0 bases to trimming and J lost 4 bases, with 7 bases between them. CDR1 is SEHNR and CDR2 is FQNEAQ in the germline V gene (reference sequence). CDR3 in DNA: TGTGCCAGCAGCTTAGCAGGGTGGTACGAGCAGTACTTC. It yields the protein CASSLAGWYEQYF.

V is TRBV9 and J is TRBJ1-1; D not resolved. The V end lost 5 bases, the J end lost 3 bases, and 11 bases lay between the germline ends. The CDR3 extends over 13 amino acids. The germline V gene encodes CDR1 SGDLS and CDR2 YYNGEE. Here the CDR3 reads CASRKVDYTEAFF. CDR3 DNA sequence: TGTGCCAGCAGAAAAGTTGATTACACTGAAGCTTTCTTT.

V is TRBV28 and J is TRBJ1-4; possibly TRBD1 for D (5 bases). CDR1 and CDR2 (germline): MDHEN, SYDVKM. The V end was cut by 7 bases, the J end by 4 bases, with 13 bases between. The CDR3 sequence is 14 residues long. The CDR3 DNA reads TGTGCCAGCACCTCGGGGGGGAATAATGAAAAACTGTTTTTT. It codes for CASTSGGNNEKLFF. Drawing the rest from reference TRBV28 and TRBJ1-4, the complete variable domain is DVKVTQSSRYLVKRTGEKVFLECVQDMDHENMFWYRQDPGLGLRLIYFSYDVKMKEKGDIPEGYSVSREKKERFSLILESASTNQTSMYLCASTSGGNNEKLFFGSGTQLSVL.

This clone came up a few times. The junction departs from germline at one end; a sequencing error may be responsible. The chain is built from TRBV7-7 and TRBJ2-2; 7 positions agree with TRBD1. The germline CDR1 and CDR2 sequences are SSHAT and FNYEAQ (reference sequence). The CDR3 totals 16 residues. The CDR3 region is CASSLHGTANTGELFF. DNA for the CDR3: TGTGCTAGCAGCTTACACGGGACAGCGAACACCGGGGAGCTGTTTTTT.

The J gene is TRBJ2-1, the V gene TRBV4-1; D might be TRBD1 (5 bases). V lost 0 bases and J 9 bases, leaving 12 bases between the germline ends. CDR3 length equals 14 residues. The V gene's germline CDR1 is MGHRA and CDR2 YSYEKL. The chain's CDR3 is CASSQDGAVGEQFF. CDR3 DNA: TGCGCCAGCAGCCAAGATGGGGCAGTGGGTGAGCAGTTCTTC.

The V call is TRBV12-5, the J call TRBJ1-2; D is perhaps TRBD1 (6 bases). This CDR3 spans 17 amino acids. V lost 0 bases and J 3 bases, leaving 17 bases between the germline ends. Germline V gene lookup returns CDR1 LGHNT and CDR2 FRNRAP. The CDR3 DNA reads TGTGCTAGTGGTTTGGTACTTCAGCCCCGACAGGACTATGGCTACACCTTC. Amino acids: CASGLVLQPRQDYGYTF. Combining the CDR3 with reference TRBV12-5 and TRBJ1-2 gives the whole variable domain DARVTQTPRHKVTEMGQEVTMRCQPILGHNTVFWYRQTMMQGLELLAYFRNRAPLDDSGMPKDRFSAEMPDATLATLKIQPSEPRDSAVYFCASGLVLQPRQDYGYTFGSGTRLTVV.

The chain employs TRBV7-2 and TRBJ2-1; TRBD2 aligns across 15 bases. Germline CDR1 SGHTA, CDR2 FQGNSA. The CDR3 runs to 17 residues. J gave up 7 bases and V 4 bases, and 8 bases lay outside the gene matches. Written as DNA, the CDR3 is TGTGCCAGCAGCTCACAACGCGGACTAGCGGGGGGGAATGAGCAGTTCTTC. Its protein is CASSSQRGLAGGNEQFF.

The rearrangement links TRBV11-2 to TRBJ1-2; TRBD1 is a possible D gene (6 bases). Germline CDR1 SGHAT, CDR2 FQNNGV. There are 17 residues in the CDR3. V lost 9 bases, J lost 0 bases, and 23 bases lay in between. CDR3 DNA: TGTGCCAGTAGCGCCCGCCAGGGGCTCGTTTCTAACTATGGCTACACCTTC. Residues: CASSARQGLVSNYGYTF.

This chain links TRBV19 with TRBJ1-2, with TRBD1 as a possible D gene (6 bases). Trimming removed 9 bases from V and 8 bases from J, with 13 bases in between. Germline V gene data show CDR1 as LNHDA and CDR2 as SQIVND (reference sequence). The CDR3 sequence is 11 residues long. The CDR3 loop reads CASNRAGGYTF. As DNA, the CDR3 is TGTGCCAGCAACAGGGCAGGAGGCTACACCTTC.

The V and J genes are TRBV9 and TRBJ2-7, with no clear D. Trimming shortened V by 4 bases and J by 7 bases, and 12 bases separated the two germline ends. The germline V gene encodes CDR1 SGDLS and CDR2 YYNGEE. The CDR3 is made up of 12 amino acids. The CDR3 sequence is CASSPLWGEQYF. For the CDR3, the DNA is TGTGCCAGCAGCCCCCTATGGGGTGAGCAGTACTTC.

This chain links TRBV7-8 with TRBJ1-1; no reliable D call. From germline, CDR1 is SGHVS and CDR2 FQNEAQ. This CDR3 has 17 residues. Trimming removed 5 bases from V and 0 bases from J, with 19 bases in between. CDR3 loop: CASSKRTDSLMNTEAFF. CDR3 DNA: TGTGCCAGCAGCAAGCGGACGGATAGCCTTATGAACACTGAAGCTTTCTTT.

This sequence joins TRBV14 and TRBJ1-2, with D unresolved. The CDR3 runs to 13 residues. Germline V CDR1 and CDR2: SGHDN, FVKESK. Trimming stripped 1 base from V and 4 bases from J, with 7 bases between. CDR3 DNA: TGTGCCAGCAGCCAAGTGGGAGGCTATGGCTACACCTTC. Protein product: CASSQVGGYGYTF.

The chain carries TRBV6-5 and TRBJ1-4; TRBD1 aligns across 9 bases. Losses at the gene ends were 4 bases for V and 7 bases for J; bases not matched to a gene: 10. The CDR3 has 16 amino acids. Germline CDR1 and CDR2: MNHEY and SVGAGI. The CDR3 DNA sequence: TGTGCCAGCAGTTCCCTACAGGGGGCGGGTGGTGAAAAACTGTTTTTT. This sequence encodes CASSSLQGAGGEKLFF.